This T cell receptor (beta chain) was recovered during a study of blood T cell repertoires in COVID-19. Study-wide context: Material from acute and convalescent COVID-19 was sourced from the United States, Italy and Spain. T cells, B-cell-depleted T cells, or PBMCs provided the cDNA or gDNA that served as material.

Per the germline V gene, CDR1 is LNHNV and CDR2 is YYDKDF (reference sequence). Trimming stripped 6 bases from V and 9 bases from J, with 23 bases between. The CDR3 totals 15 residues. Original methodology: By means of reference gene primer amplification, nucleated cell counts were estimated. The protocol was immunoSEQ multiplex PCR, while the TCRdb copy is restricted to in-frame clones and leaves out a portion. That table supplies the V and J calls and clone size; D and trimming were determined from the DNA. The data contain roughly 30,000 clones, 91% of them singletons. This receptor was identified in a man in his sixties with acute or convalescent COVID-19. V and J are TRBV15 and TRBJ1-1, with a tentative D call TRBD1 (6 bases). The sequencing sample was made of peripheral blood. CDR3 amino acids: CATRALITGPGKAFF. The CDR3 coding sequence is TGTGCCACCAGAGCACTTATAACAGGGCCTGGGAAAGCTTTCTTT.